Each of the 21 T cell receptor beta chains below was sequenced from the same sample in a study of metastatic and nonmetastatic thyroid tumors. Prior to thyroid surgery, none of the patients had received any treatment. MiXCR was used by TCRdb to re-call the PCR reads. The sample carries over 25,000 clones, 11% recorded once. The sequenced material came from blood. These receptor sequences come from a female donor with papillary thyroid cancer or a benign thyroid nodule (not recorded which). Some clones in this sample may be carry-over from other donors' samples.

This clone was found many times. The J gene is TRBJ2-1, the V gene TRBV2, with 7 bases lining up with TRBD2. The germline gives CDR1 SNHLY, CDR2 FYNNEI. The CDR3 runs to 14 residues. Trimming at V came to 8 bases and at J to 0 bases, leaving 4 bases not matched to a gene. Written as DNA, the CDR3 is TGTGCCAGCGACAGCGGGGACTCCTACAATGAGCAGTTCTTC. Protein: CASDSGDSYNEQFF.

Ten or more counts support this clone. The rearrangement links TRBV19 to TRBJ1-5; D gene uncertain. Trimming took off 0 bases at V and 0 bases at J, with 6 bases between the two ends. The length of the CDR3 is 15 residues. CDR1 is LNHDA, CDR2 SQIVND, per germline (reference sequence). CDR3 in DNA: TGTGCCAGTAGTATAGAGCAGGATAGCAATCAGCCCCAGCATTTT. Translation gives CASSIEQDSNQPQHF.

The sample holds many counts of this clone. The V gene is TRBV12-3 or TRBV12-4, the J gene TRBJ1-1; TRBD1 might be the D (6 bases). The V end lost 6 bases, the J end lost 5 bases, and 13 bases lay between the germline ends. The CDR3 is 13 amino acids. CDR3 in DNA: TGTGCCAGCAGAACGGCAGGGGTTACTGAAGCTTTCTTT. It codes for CASRTAGVTEAFF.

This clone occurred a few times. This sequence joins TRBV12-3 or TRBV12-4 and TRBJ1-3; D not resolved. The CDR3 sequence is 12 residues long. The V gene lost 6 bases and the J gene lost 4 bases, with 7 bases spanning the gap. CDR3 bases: TGTGCCAGCAGCTCCCAGGGAAACACCATATATTTT. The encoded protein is CASSSQGNTIYF.

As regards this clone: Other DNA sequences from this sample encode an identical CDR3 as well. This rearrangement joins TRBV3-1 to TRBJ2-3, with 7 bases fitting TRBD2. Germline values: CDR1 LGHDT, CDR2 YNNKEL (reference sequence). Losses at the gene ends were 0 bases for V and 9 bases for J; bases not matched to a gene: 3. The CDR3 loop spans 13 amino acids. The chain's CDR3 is CASSQDWGGTQYF. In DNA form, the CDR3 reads TGTGCCAGCAGCCAAGATTGGGGGGGGACGCAGTATTTT.

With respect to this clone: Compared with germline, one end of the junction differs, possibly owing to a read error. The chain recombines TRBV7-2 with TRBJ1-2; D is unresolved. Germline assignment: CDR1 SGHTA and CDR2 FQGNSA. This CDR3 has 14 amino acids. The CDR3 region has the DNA TGTGCCAGCAGCGCCCCCGTGCCCCTCTATGGCTGCACCTTC. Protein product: CASSAPVPLYGCTF.

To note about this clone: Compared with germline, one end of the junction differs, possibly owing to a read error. The CDR3 is CSARDSGSTNTEVFF. The CDR3 DNA reads as TGCAGTGCTAGAGATTCAGGGTCCACGAACACTGAAGTTTTCTTT. V gene TRBV20-1 combines with J gene TRBJ1-1, with D maybe TRBD1 (5 bases). There are 15 residues in the CDR3. The V gene's germline CDR1 is DFQATT and CDR2 SNEGSKA (reference sequence).

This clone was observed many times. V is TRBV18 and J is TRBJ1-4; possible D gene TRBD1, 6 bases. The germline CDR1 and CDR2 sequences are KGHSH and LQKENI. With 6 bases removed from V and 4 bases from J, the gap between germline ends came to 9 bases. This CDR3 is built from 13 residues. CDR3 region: CASSEGGNEKLFF. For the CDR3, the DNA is TGTGCCAGCTCGGAGGGGGGTAATGAAAAACTGTTTTTT.

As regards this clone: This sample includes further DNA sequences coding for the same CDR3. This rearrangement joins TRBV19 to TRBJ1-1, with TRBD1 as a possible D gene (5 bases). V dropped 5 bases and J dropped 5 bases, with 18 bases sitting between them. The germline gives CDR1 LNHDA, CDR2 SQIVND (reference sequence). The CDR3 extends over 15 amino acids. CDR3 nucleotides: TGTGCCAGTAGTCTATCACAGGTCCTGGATACTGAAGCTTTCTTT. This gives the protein CASSLSQVLDTEAFF.

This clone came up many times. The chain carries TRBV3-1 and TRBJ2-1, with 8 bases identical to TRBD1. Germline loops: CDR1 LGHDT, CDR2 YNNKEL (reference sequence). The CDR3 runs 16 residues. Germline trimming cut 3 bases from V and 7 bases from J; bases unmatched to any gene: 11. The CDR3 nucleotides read TGTGCCAGCAGCCACCTGACAGGGGCCTTTACAAATGAGCAGTTCTTC. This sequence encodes CASSHLTGAFTNEQFF.

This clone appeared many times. CDR3 residues: CASREGSTNEKLFF. CDR3 DNA: TGTGCCAGCAGGGAGGGGTCAACTAATGAAAAACTGTTTTTT. J is TRBJ1-4 and V is TRBV28; D might be TRBD1 (5 bases). V lost 6 bases and J lost 0, with 8 bases in between. Per germline, CDR1 MDHEN and CDR2 SYDVKM. The CDR3 has 14 amino acids. The whole variable domain, remainder taken from reference TRBV28 and TRBJ1-4, is DVKVTQSSRYLVKRTGEKVFLECVQDMDHENMFWYRQDPGLGLRLIYFSYDVKMKEKGDIPEGYSVSREKKERFSLILESASTNQTSMYLCASREGSTNEKLFFGSGTQLSVL.

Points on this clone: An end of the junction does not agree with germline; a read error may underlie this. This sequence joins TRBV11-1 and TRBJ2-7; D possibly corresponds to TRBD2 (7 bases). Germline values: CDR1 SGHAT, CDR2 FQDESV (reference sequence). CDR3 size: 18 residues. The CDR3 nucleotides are TGTGCTAGCAGCTTAGGGACAAAGGGACTATCGGGAGCCTACGAGCAGTACTTC. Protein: CASSLGTKGLSGAYEQYF. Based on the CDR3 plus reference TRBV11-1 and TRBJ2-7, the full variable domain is EAEVAQSPRYKITEKSQAVAFWCDPISGHATLYWYRQILGQGPELLVQFQDESVVDDSQLPKDRFSAERLKGVDSTLKIQPAELGDSAMYLCASSLGTKGLSGAYEQYFGPGTRLTVT.

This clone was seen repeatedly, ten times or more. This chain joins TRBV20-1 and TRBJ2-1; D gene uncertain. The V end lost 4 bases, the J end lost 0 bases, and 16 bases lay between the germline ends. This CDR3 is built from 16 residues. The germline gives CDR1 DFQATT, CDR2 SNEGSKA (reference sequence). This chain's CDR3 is CSATDFQMSSYNEQFF. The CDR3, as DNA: TGCAGTGCTACCGACTTTCAAATGAGCTCCTACAATGAGCAGTTCTTC.

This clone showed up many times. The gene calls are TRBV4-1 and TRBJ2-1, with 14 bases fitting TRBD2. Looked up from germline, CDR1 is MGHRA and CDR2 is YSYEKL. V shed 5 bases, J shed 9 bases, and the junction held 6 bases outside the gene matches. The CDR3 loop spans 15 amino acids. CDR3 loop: CASSKGLAGESEQFF. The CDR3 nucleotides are TGCGCCAGCAGCAAGGGACTAGCGGGAGAAAGTGAGCAGTTCTTC.

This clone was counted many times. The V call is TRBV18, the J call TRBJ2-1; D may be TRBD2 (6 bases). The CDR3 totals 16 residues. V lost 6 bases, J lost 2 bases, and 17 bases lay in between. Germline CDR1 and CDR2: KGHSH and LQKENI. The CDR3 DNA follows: TGTGCCAGCTCTGATCCGGGAGAGGACGCCTACAATGAGCAGTTCTTC. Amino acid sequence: CASSDPGEDAYNEQFF. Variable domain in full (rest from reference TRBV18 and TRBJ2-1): NAGVMQNPRHLVRRRGQEARLRCSPMKGHSHVYWYRQLPEEGLKFMVYLQKENIIDESGMPKERFSAEFPKEGPSILRIQQVVRGDSAAYFCASSDPGEDAYNEQFFGPGTRLTVL.

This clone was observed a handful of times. CDR3 amino acids: CATSETVRSGNTIYF. The CDR3 region has the DNA TGTGCCACCAGTGAAACCGTGAGGTCTGGAAACACCATATATTTT. V usage is TRBV24-1 and J usage is TRBJ1-3, with D hard to call. V gave up 4 bases and J gave up 1 base, with 10 bases separating them. The length of the CDR3 is 15 residues. CDR1 and CDR2 (germline): KGHDR, SFDVKD.

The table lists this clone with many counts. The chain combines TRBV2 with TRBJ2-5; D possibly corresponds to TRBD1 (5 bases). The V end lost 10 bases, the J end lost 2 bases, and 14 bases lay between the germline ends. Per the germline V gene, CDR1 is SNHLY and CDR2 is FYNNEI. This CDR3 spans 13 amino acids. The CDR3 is CAKYRRQQETQYF. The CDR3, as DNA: TGTGCCAAGTACCGTCGACAGCAAGAGACCCAGTACTTC.

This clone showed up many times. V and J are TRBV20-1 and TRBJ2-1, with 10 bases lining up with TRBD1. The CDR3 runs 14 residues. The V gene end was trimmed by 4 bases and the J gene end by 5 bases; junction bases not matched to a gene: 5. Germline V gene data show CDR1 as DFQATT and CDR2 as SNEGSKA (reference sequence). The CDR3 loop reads CSAIPGQGNNEQFF. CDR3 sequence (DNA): TGCAGTGCTATCCCGGGACAGGGGAACAATGAGCAGTTCTTC.

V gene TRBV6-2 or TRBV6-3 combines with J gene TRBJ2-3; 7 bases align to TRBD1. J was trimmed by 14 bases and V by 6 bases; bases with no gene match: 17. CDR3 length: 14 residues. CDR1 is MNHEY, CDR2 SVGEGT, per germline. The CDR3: CASSRQGSTETAYF. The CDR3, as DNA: TGTGCCAGCAGCCGACAGGGAAGCACAGAGACGGCGTATTTT.

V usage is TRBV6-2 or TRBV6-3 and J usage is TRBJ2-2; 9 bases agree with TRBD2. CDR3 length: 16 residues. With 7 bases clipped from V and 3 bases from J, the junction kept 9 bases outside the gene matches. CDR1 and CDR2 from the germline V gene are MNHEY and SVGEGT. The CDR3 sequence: CASNTPLAGHTGELFF. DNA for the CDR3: TGTGCCAGCAACACACCTCTAGCGGGACACACCGGGGAGCTGTTTTTT.

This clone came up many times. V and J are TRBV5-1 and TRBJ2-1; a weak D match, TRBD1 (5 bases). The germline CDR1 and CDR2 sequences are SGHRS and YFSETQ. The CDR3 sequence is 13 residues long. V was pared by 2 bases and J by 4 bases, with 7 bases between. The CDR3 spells CASSFDRYNEQFF. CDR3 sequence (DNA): TGCGCCAGCAGCTTTGACAGATACAATGAGCAGTTCTTC. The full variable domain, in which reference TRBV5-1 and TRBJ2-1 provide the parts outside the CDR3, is KAGVTQTPRYLIKTRGQQVTLSCSPISGHRSVSWYQQTPGQGLQFLFEYFSETQRNKGNFPGRFSGRQFSNSRSEMNVSTLELGDSALYLCASSFDRYNEQFFGPGTRLTVL.